The 25 T cell receptor beta chains presented below share a single source sample, sequenced in a study of blood T cell repertoires in COVID-19. Libraries were prepared by immunoSEQ multiplex PCR; TCRdb keeps only in-frame clonotypes and omits some of them. The repertoire holds roughly 340,000 clones, with approximately 87% as singletons. Sequencing was carried out using PBMCs or T cells enriched from blood (not recorded which). The receptors were gathered from a man in his forties in a cohort exposed to, infected with or recovered from COVID-19 (not recorded which).

This clone was observed once. The chain joins TRBV28 to TRBJ1-3; D gene unclear. The germline gives CDR1 MDHEN, CDR2 SYDVKM. CDR3 length equals 13 residues. V was clipped by 6 bases and J by 8 bases, with 14 bases between them. CDR3 nucleotides: TGTGCCAGCAGCCCCCACGGGAGGGACACCATATATTTT. Its protein product is CASSPHGRDTIYF.

Details on this clone: This same CDR3 is encoded by further DNA sequences in the sample. The chain combines TRBV3-1 (or the pseudogene TRBV3-2) with TRBJ1-4; tentatively, D is TRBD1 (6 bases). CDR3 length: 14 amino acids. CDR1 is LGHDT and CDR2 is YNNKEL in the germline V gene (reference sequence). Trimming removed 6 bases from V and 2 bases from J, with 10 bases in between. The CDR3 spells CASSQQGTNEKLFF. The CDR3 DNA reads TGTGCCAGCAGTCAACAGGGTACTAATGAAAAACTGTTTTTT.

The genes are TRBV6-5 and TRBJ1-2; weak D call: TRBD1 (6 bases). This CDR3 has 12 residues. V was shortened by 8 bases and J by 4 bases, with 11 bases between the two germline ends. Germline assignment: CDR1 MNHEY and CDR2 SVGAGI. CDR3 sequence reads: CASGQKPYGYTF. In nucleotides, the CDR3 is TGTGCCAGCGGACAGAAACCCTATGGCTACACCTTC.

V and J are TRBV18 and TRBJ2-7, with 7 bases fitting TRBD1. The J segment lost 0 bases and the V segment lost 3 bases, leaving 5 bases of the junction unmatched. Per germline, CDR1 KGHSH and CDR2 LQKENI. This CDR3 region has 15 residues. CDR3 in DNA: TGTGCCAGCTCACCTTCGACAGGGTTCTCCTACGAGCAGTACTTC. Its protein is CASSPSTGFSYEQYF.

J is TRBJ2-1 and V is TRBV19, with 12 bases matching TRBD2. Trimming removed 7 bases from V and 7 bases from J; junction bases left unmatched: 17. The CDR3 extends over 18 amino acids. Germline V lookup: CDR1 LNHDA, CDR2 SQIVND (reference sequence). This CDR3 is CASNIRLAGVGFGNEQFF. Here the CDR3 DNA reads TGTGCCAGTAACATCCGACTAGCGGGAGTCGGATTTGGGAATGAGCAGTTCTTC.

This clone was seen a handful of times. The chain carries TRBV7-3 and TRBJ2-1; maybe TRBD1 (6 bases). The CDR3 has 13 residues. The V end lost 4 bases, the J end lost 4 bases, and 8 bases lay between the germline ends. The germline CDR1 and CDR2 sequences are SGHTA and FQGTGA. CDR3 sequence (DNA): TGTGCCAGCAGCTCGACAGGTTACAATGAGCAGTTCTTC. Protein product: CASSSTGYNEQFF.

The chain is built from TRBV9 and TRBJ2-1; D not certain. The CDR3 contains 17 residues. CDR1 SGDLS and CDR2 YYNGEE come from the germline V gene. V lost 0 bases, J lost 0 bases, and 13 bases lay in between. The CDR3 reads CASSVDGTVSSYNEQFF. CDR3 sequence (DNA): TGTGCCAGCAGCGTAGATGGAACAGTAAGCTCCTACAATGAGCAGTTCTTC.

A remark on this clone: Other DNA sequences within the sample encode an identical CDR3. The chain joins TRBV5-1 to TRBJ2-7, with no clear D. The CDR3 has 11 residues. V gave up 3 bases and J gave up 2 bases, with 3 bases separating them. Germline values: CDR1 SGHRS, CDR2 YFSETQ. The CDR3 loop is CASSSTYEQYF. CDR3 nucleotide sequence: TGCGCCAGCAGCTCCACCTACGAGCAGTACTTC.

The rearrangement uses TRBV10-1 and TRBJ2-2; 7 bases agree with TRBD1. The germline V gene encodes CDR1 WNHNN and CDR2 SYGVQD (reference sequence). CDR3 length equals 16 residues. With 2 bases clipped from V and 5 bases from J, the junction kept 8 bases outside the gene matches. As DNA, the CDR3 is TGCGCCAGCAGTGAGAGAAGACAGGGCGGTACCGGGGAGCTGTTTTTT. It codes for CASSERRQGGTGELFF.

J is TRBJ2-2 and V is TRBV5-1, with D perhaps matching TRBD2 (5 bases). CDR3 length equals 16 residues. Germline assignment: CDR1 SGHRS and CDR2 YFSETQ. V was pared by 5 bases and J by 0 bases, with 14 bases between. The DNA of the CDR3 is TGCGCCAGCAGATTTCGGGGAGCGTCGAACACCGGGGAGCTGTTTTTT. Protein product: CASRFRGASNTGELFF.

The chain recombines TRBV13 with TRBJ2-7; D unclear. The ends were cut back, 2 bases at V and 4 bases at J, with 12 bases in the middle. This CDR3 spans 14 amino acids. The V gene's germline CDR1 is PRHDT and CDR2 FYEKMQ (reference sequence). CDR3 residues: CASSLSRPGYEQYF. CDR3 in DNA: TGTGCCAGCAGCTTAAGTCGGCCGGGTTACGAGCAGTACTTC.

The V and J genes are TRBV2 and TRBJ2-3, with 7 nucleotides matching TRBD2. The CDR3 has 15 residues. The junction had 7 bases not matched to a gene; V was cut back by 3 bases and J by 4 bases. CDR1 SNHLY and CDR2 FYNNEI come from the germline V gene. Written as DNA, the CDR3 is TGTGCCAGCAGTGAGGCTCCTCGGGGGGCAGATACGCAGTATTTT. As protein: CASSEAPRGADTQYF.

The gene calls are TRBV6-5 and TRBJ2-1; 7 bases are shared with TRBD2. The CDR3 sequence is 16 residues long. Per the germline V gene, CDR1 is MNHEY and CDR2 is SVGAGI. The V segment lost 2 bases and the J segment 1 base; nucleotides outside the gene matches: 5. The CDR3: CASSYGRAASYNEQFF. DNA for the CDR3: TGTGCCAGCAGTTACGGGAGGGCCGCGTCCTACAATGAGCAGTTCTTC.

The chain uses TRBV18 and TRBJ2-7; 8 bases fit TRBD2. Germline CDR1 reads KGHSH; CDR2 reads LQKENI. V lost 2 bases and J lost 2; bases outside the gene matches: 5. The CDR3 consists of 15 residues. This CDR3 reads CASSPSQAGAYEQYF. CDR3 bases: TGTGCCAGCTCACCAAGTCAAGCGGGAGCCTACGAGCAGTACTTC.

This clone has a single count. The chain combines TRBV28 with TRBJ2-2; a possible D gene is TRBD2 (6 bases). The CDR3 is 14 residues long. Trimming took 6 bases from V and 2 from J, leaving 10 bases between them. The germline CDR1 and CDR2 sequences are MDHEN and SYDVKM. CDR3 sequence reads: CASRPGTNTGELFF. CDR3 DNA: TGTGCCAGCAGGCCAGGGACTAACACCGGGGAGCTGTTTTTT.

The CDR3 DNA reads TGTGCCAGCAGTGATCTCGGAGGGGTAGCCCAAGAGACCCAGTACTTC. It specifies CASSDLGGVAQETQYF. The chain uses TRBV6-1 and TRBJ2-5; weak D call: TRBD2 (6 bases). The ends were cut back, 3 bases at V and 1 base at J, with 15 bases in the middle. The germline V gene has CDR1 MNHNS and CDR2 SASEGT. This CDR3 contains 16 residues.

This sequence joins TRBV4-2 and TRBJ1-1, with 11 bases identical to TRBD1. Losses at the gene ends were 6 bases for V and 11 bases for J; bases not matched to a gene: 11. The CDR3 has 14 amino acids. CDR1 and CDR2 from the germline V gene are LGHNA and YNFKEQ. CDR3 amino acids: CASRWDRGNSGAFF. CDR3 DNA sequence: TGTGCCAGCAGGTGGGACAGGGGGAATTCGGGGGCTTTCTTT.

The J gene is TRBJ2-6, the V gene TRBV19; unclear D gene. Germline V lookup: CDR1 LNHDA, CDR2 SQIVND (reference sequence). The ends were cut back, 3 bases at V and 0 bases at J, with 9 bases in the middle. This CDR3 is 16 amino acids long. The CDR3 DNA sequence: TGTGCCAGTAGTATTGGCTGGAGCTCTGGGGCCAACGTCCTGACTTTC. It specifies CASSIGWSSGANVLTF.

This clone appeared a few times. The same CDR3 arises from other DNA sequences in this sample as well. The chain recombines TRBV24-1 with TRBJ2-3, with 10 bases that match TRBD2. The V segment lost 9 bases and the J segment 1 base; nucleotides outside the gene matches: 0. Germline V gives CDR1 KGHDR, CDR2 SFDVKD. CDR3 length: 13 amino acids. This CDR3 reads CATGTSGTDTQYF. The CDR3 DNA reads as TGTGCCACCGGGACTAGCGGCACAGATACGCAGTATTTT.

As for this clone: The same CDR3 is also encoded by other DNA sequences in this sample. The chain has TRBV19 and TRBJ1-2, with D possibly matching TRBD1 (6 bases). Per germline, CDR1 LNHDA and CDR2 SQIVND (reference sequence). The CDR3 covers 12 residues. Trimming removed 2 bases at V and 5 bases at J, with 6 bases between. The CDR3 region is CASSITGYGYTF. In DNA, the CDR3 is TGTGCCAGTAGTATAACAGGGTATGGCTACACCTTC.

V usage is TRBV6-5 and J usage is TRBJ2-7; TRBD2 agrees at 9 bases. Germline-derived CDR1 and CDR2 are MNHEY and SVGAGI. CDR3 length: 16 amino acids. Unmatched junction bases numbered 7, after V lost 0 bases and J lost 4 bases. The CDR3 region is CASSYSIPSGNYEQYF. DNA for the CDR3: TGTGCCAGCAGTTACTCGATACCTAGCGGGAATTACGAGCAGTACTTC.

Turning to this clone: The same CDR3 also results from other DNA sequences found in this sample. This chain connects TRBV28 to TRBJ2-7; D remains unclear. Trimming took 4 bases from V and 2 from J, leaving 6 bases between them. The germline V gene has CDR1 MDHEN and CDR2 SYDVKM. There are 12 residues in the CDR3. CDR3 bases: TGTGCCAGCAGTTACTCAACCTACGAGCAGTACTTC. It yields the protein CASSYSTYEQYF.

The chain joins TRBV5-4 to TRBJ2-6; D is perhaps TRBD1 (7 bases). There are 18 residues in the CDR3. CDR1 and CDR2 from the germline V gene are SGHNT and YYREEE (reference sequence). V was clipped by 1 base and J by 0 bases, with 14 bases between them. CDR3 bases: TGTGCCAGCAGCTTGATGCGGGACAGCATCTCTGGGGCCAACGTCCTGACTTTC. Translation gives CASSLMRDSISGANVLTF.

The chain joins TRBV19 to TRBJ2-2; no firm D call. The V gene lost 5 bases and the J gene lost 0 bases, with 7 bases spanning the gap. Looked up from germline, CDR1 is LNHDA and CDR2 is SQIVND (reference sequence). The CDR3 covers 14 residues. DNA of the CDR3: TGTGCCAGTAGTTTACAGTCGAACACCGGGGAGCTGTTTTTT. Translated: CASSLQSNTGELFF.

Remarks on this clone: One end of the junction fails to match germline, which may point to a read error. The chain recombines TRBV27 with TRBJ2-1; the D gene is possibly TRBD2 (5 bases). There are 15 residues in the CDR3. Per germline, CDR1 MNHEY and CDR2 SMNVEV (reference sequence). Here the CDR3 DNA reads TGTGCCAGCAGTTACCGGACTGGCTCCAACAATGAGCAGTTCTTC. It is translated as CASSYRTGSNNEQFF.